This TCR beta chain was identified in a study of cytomegalovirus exposure and HLA in healthy donors. Primers included in the PCR were 60 Vbeta and 13 Jbeta primers. TCRdb's copy holds only in-frame clones and misses some; the assay was immunoSEQ multiplex PCR. The sample has 150,000 or so clones; 70% are singletons. Overall study findings and caveats: When analyzed later, the rates of TCR association showed variation by HLA locus, with DRB1 the most and HLA-C the fewest. In an earlier analysis, productive rearrangement rates for most beta V segments clustered near 87% or 30%. Analysis performed later found more than 15,000 TCR beta sequences associated with HLA alleles at 0.05 false discovery rate.

Turning to this clone: As yet, its antigen is unknown.

CDR1 KGHSH and CDR2 LQKENI come from the germline V gene. V shed 6 bases and J 4 bases; nucleotides not matched to a gene: 19. This CDR3 has 19 amino acids. This receptor was taken from a man aged 18 to 35 in good health and CMV-seropositive. Sequenced sample: PBMCs. The rearrangement links TRBV18 to TRBJ2-3; 10 bases fit TRBD2. CDR3 in DNA: TGTGCCAGCTCCCGCCGAGGTAGCGGGGGGCCGTCTTGGCCAGATACGCAGTATTTT. This translates into CASSRRGSGGPSWPDTQYF.